This entry lists 5 T cell receptor beta chains sequenced from one sample in a study of shared clonotypes between healthy human individuals (dated by TCRdb to 2018 to 2020). Libraries were made using the immunoSEQ multiplex PCR assay. TCRdb holds this immuneACCESS table with in-frame rearrangements only. Some clones are missing; in checked studies, unresolved V genes explain under half, and the rest has no known cause. The table for this sample lists about 380,000 clones; 90% to 98% of them were counted only once. The ten largest clones add up to about 0.32% of the sample. The sample consisted of memory CD8+ T cells sorted from blood. The cell subset or site label, as the study defines it: CD45RO+ cells pooled with CCR7-negative TemRA cells. Every receptor here comes from a man younger than 40 in good health.

This sequence joins TRBV7-3 and TRBJ2-2; TRBD2 matches 8 bases. Looked up from germline, CDR1 is SGHTA and CDR2 is FQGTGA. J gave up 7 bases and V 1 base, and 11 bases lay outside the gene matches. This CDR3 spans 17 amino acids. The CDR3 is CASSLNLGERGNGELFF. For the CDR3, the DNA is TGTGCCAGCAGCTTAAATCTGGGAGAGCGGGGGAACGGGGAGCTGTTTTTT. Based on the CDR3 plus reference TRBV7-3 and TRBJ2-2, the full variable domain is GAGVSQTPSNKVTEKGKYVELRCDPISGHTALYWYRQSLGQGPEFLIYFQGTGAADDSGLPNDRFFAVRPEGSVSTLKIQRTERGDSAVYLCASSLNLGERGNGELFFGEGSRLTVL.

J is TRBJ2-5 and V is TRBV4-1; 7 positions match TRBD1. The V gene's germline CDR1 is MGHRA and CDR2 YSYEKL. CDR3 length: 15 amino acids. V was pared by 1 base and J by 4 bases, with 6 bases of the junction left unmatched. Written as DNA, the CDR3 is TGCGCCAGCAGCCAAGGGGACAGAGTTGGAGAGACCCAGTACTTC. Amino acids: CASSQGDRVGETQYF.

The chain employs TRBV30 and TRBJ2-3; D is possibly TRBD2 (5 bases). The length of the CDR3 is 13 residues. V was pared by 1 base and J by 0 bases, with 5 bases between. The germline V gene encodes CDR1 GTSNPN and CDR2 SVGIG (reference sequence). The CDR3 sequence is CAWSAGSTDTQYF. CDR3 in DNA: TGTGCCTGGAGTGCGGGAAGCACAGATACGCAGTATTTT.

V usage is TRBV27 and J usage is TRBJ2-7; D ambiguous. The CDR3 has 13 residues. Trimming stripped 3 bases from V and 5 bases from J, with 11 bases between. Looked up from germline, CDR1 is MNHEY and CDR2 is SMNVEV (reference sequence). The CDR3: CASSLGFGNEQYF. CDR3 coding DNA: TGTGCCAGCAGTTTGGGTTTCGGAAACGAGCAGTACTTC.

The chain uses TRBV29-1 and TRBJ2-1, with 8 bases fitting TRBD2. The CDR3 totals 14 residues. V dropped 8 bases and J dropped 7; count of bases not matched to a gene: 13. From germline, CDR1 is SQVTM and CDR2 ANQGSEA. The DNA for the CDR3 is TGCAGCATTCGTTGGGTAGCGGGGAGAAATGAGCAGTTCTTC. Protein: CSIRWVAGRNEQFF.